This TCR beta chain was documented in a study of blood T cell repertoires in COVID-19. For the study at large: The study drew acute and convalescent COVID-19 samples from the United States, Italy and Spain. PBMCs, B-cell-depleted T cells, or T cells were the source of the cDNA or gDNA that made up the material.

Original processing notes: Using reference gene primer amplification, nucleated cell counts were estimated. Clones were sequenced by immunoSEQ multiplex PCR, and TCRdb holds only the in-frame ones, with some missing. D and trimming come from the DNA, and the V and J calls and clone size come from that table. The table shows about 110,000 clones, with approximately 68% occurring only once. This clone was counted a single time. This CDR3 is 14 amino acids long. Trimming at V came to 7 bases and at J to 5 bases, leaving 6 bases not matched to a gene. The germline gives CDR1 MDHEN, CDR2 SYDVKM. The chain is built from TRBV28 and TRBJ1-4; 8 bases agree with TRBD1. The receptor was derived from a woman aged 55-69 years with acute or convalescent COVID-19. Input material: peripheral blood. CDR3 in DNA: TGTGCCAGCAAATCACAGGGGGGGAATGAAAAACTGTTTTTT. This codes for CASKSQGGNEKLFF.